The subject of this entry is one TCR beta chain. This clonotype was picked up many times. Its antigen is still unknown. The record has no base qualities; no much larger clone is one base away. From its cysteine to its phenylalanine, the CDR3 spans 15 amino acids. Of the read, only the CDR3 DNA is kept; its 45 bases are in frame from base 1. At the junction V is shortened by 5 bases and J by 6 bases, with 17 bases in between. Sequencing instrument: Illumina HiSeq 1500. The public reads were reprocessed in TCRdb via fastp at Q25 and MiXCR, keeping in-frame beta chains. Under each unique CDR3 protein, matching rows form one entry showing the most common genes and DNA. The table for this sample lists about 490,000 distinct CDR3 sequences; approximately 15% of them were counted only once. Approximately 24% of the sample is held by the ten biggest clonotypes. This entry is derived from a study of T cell repertoires in cytomegalovirus infection (dated 2019 in TCRdb). Regarding the research as a whole: Donor HLA type was relevant to the analysis, because carriage of CMV infection together with the matching HLA type was indicated by public TCR beta signatures.

On the study overall, not on this receptor specifically: Carriers of CMV infection plus the relevant HLA type were discriminated by the cumulative frequency of public TCR beta family members in the study cohort and in an independent 352-donor cohort. The ex vivo response was dominated by HLA-C-restricted CMV-specific TCR beta clonotypes, which also provided the single most frequent clonotype in two of eight donors.

This sequence was found in a human donor in good health (CMV status not recorded). Some clones in this sample may be carry-over from other donors' samples. The material sequenced was CD8+ T cells from PBMCs. The V and J segments used are TRBV12-3 or TRBV12-4 and TRBJ1-3; TRBD1 might be the D gene, on 6 matching bases. The CDR3 sequence is CASSRSGTTENTIYF. Read as DNA, the sequence is TGTGCCAGCAGTCGCTCCGGGACAACTGAAAACACCATATATTTT.